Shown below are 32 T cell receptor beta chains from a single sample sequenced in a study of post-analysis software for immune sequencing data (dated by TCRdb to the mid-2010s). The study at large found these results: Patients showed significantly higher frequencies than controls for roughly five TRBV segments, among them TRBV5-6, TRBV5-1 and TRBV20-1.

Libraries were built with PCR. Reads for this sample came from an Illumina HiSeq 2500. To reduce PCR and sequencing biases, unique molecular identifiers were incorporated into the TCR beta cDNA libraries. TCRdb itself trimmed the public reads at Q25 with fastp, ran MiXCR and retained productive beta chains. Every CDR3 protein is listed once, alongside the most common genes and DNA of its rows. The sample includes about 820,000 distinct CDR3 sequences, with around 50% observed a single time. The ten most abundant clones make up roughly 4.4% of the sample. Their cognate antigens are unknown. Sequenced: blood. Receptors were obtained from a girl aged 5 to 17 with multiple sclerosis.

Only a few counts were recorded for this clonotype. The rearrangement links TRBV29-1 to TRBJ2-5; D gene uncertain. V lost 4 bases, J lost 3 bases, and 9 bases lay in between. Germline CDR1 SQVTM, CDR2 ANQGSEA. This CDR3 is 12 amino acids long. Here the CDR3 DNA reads TGCAGCGTTGTGGGGAATAAAGAGACCCAGTACTTC. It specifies CSVVGNKETQYF.

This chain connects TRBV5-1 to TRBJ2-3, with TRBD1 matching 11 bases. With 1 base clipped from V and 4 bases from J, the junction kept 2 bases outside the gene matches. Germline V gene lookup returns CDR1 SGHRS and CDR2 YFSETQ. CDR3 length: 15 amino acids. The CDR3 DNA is TGCGCCAGCAGCTTGCGGGGACAGGGGGCAGATACGCAGTATTTT. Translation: CASSLRGQGADTQYF. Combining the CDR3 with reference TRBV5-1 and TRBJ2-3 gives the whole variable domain KAGVTQTPRYLIKTRGQQVTLSCSPISGHRSVSWYQQTPGQGLQFLFEYFSETQRNKGNFPGRFSGRQFSNSRSEMNVSTLELGDSALYLCASSLRGQGADTQYFGPGTRLTVL.

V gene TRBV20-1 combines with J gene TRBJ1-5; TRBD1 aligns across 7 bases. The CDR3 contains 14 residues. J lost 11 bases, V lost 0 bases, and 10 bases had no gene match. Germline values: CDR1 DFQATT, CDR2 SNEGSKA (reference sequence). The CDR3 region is CSARDRQGGVAQHF. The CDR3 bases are TGCAGTGCTAGAGACCGACAGGGTGGGGTAGCCCAGCATTTT.

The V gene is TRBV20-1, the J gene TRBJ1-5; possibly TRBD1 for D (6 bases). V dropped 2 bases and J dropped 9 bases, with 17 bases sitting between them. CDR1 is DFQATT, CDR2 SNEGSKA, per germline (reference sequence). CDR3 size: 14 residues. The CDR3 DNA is TGCAGTGCTAGACCGTCCAGGGGCTTTGGGCCCCAGCATTTT. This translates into CSARPSRGFGPQHF.

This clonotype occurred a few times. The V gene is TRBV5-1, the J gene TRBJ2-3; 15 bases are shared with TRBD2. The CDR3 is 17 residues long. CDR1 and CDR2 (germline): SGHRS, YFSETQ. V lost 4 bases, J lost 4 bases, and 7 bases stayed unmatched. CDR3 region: CASSPPGLAGGPDTQYF. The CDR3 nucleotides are TGCGCCAGCAGCCCACCGGGACTAGCGGGAGGTCCAGATACGCAGTATTTT.

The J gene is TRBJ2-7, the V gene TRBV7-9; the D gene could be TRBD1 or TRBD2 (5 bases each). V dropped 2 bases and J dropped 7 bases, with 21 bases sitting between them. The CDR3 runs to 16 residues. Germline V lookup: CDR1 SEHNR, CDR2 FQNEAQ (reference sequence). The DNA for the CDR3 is TGTGCCAGCAGCTTACCTCCGGGACCAGACGAAATTGAGCAGTACTTC. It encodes CASSLPPGPDEIEQYF.

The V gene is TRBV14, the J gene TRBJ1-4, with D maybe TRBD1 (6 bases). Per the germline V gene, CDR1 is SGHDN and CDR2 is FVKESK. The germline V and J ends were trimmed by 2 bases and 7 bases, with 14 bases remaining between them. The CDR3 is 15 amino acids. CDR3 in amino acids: CASSQTGRRIEKLFF. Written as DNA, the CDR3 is TGTGCCAGCAGCCAAACAGGGAGGCGAATTGAAAAACTGTTTTTT.

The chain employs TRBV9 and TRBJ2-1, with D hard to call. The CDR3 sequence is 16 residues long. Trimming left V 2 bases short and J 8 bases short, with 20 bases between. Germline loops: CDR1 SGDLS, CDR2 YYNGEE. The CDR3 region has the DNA TGTGCCAGCAGCGTTTGGGCGACTTCGTCTAGGGATGAGCAGTTCTTC. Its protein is CASSVWATSSRDEQFF.

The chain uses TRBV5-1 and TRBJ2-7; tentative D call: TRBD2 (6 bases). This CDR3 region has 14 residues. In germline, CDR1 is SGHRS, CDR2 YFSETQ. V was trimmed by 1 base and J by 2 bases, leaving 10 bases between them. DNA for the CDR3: TGCGCCAGCAGCTTGCGGGAGCATCCCTACGAGCAGTACTTC. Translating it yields CASSLREHPYEQYF.

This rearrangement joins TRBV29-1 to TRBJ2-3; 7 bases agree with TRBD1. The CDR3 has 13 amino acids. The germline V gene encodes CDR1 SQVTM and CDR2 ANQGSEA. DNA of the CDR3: TGCACCCTGAGGGGACAGACCACAGATACGCAGTATTTT. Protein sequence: CTLRGQTTDTQYF.

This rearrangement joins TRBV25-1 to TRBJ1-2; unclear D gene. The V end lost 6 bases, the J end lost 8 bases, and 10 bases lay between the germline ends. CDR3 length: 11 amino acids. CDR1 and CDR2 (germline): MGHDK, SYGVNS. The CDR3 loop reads CASSARSGYTF. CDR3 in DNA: TGTGCCAGCAGCGCCCGCTCCGGCTACACCTTC.

CDR3 region: CATRASGSGEQYF. In nucleotides, the CDR3 is TGTGCCACCAGGGCTAGCGGGAGTGGAGAGCAGTACTTC. The rearrangement links TRBV15 to TRBJ2-7, with TRBD2 matching over 10 bases. V lost 6 bases to trimming and J lost 7 bases; unmatched junction nucleotides: 6. This CDR3 contains 13 residues. Per germline, CDR1 LNHNV and CDR2 YYDKDF (reference sequence).

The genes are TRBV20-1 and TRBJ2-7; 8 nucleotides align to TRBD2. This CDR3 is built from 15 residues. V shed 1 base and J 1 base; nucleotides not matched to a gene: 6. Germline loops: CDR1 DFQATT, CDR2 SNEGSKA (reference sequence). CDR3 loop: CSARGRASGSYEQYF. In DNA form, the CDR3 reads TGCAGTGCTAGAGGAAGGGCTAGCGGGTCCTACGAGCAGTACTTC.

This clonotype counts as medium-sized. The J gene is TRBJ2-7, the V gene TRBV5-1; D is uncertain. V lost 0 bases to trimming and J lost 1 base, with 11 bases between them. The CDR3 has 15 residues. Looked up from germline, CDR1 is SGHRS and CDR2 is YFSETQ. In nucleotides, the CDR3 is TGCGCCAGCAGCTTGGAAATAGCCTTTTCCTACGAGCAGTACTTC. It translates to CASSLEIAFSYEQYF.

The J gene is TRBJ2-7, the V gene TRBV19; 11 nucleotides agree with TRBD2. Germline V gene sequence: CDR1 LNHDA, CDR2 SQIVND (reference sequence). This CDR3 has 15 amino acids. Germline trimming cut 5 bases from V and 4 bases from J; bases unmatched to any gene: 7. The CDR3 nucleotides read TGTGCCAGTAGTCTAACTAGCGGGAGAACATACGAGCAGTACTTC. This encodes CASSLTSGRTYEQYF.

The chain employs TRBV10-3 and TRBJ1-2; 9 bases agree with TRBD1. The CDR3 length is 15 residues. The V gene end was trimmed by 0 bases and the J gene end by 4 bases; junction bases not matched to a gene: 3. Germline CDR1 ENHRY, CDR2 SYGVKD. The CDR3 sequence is CAISESGGQGYGYTF. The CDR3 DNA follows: TGTGCCATCAGTGAGTCGGGGGGACAGGGCTATGGCTACACCTTC.

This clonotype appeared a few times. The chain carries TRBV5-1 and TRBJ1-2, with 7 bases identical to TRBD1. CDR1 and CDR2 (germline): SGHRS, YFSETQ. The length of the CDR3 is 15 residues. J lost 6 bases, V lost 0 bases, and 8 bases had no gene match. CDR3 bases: TGCGCCAGCAGCTTGGTCCCGGCAGGGGGAGATGGCTACACCTTC. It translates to CASSLVPAGGDGYTF.

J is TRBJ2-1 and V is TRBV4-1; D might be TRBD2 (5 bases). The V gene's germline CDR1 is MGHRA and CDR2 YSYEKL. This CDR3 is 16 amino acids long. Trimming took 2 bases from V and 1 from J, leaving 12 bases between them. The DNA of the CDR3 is TGCGCCAGCAGCCAACTGGGCCAGCGGTCCTACAATGAGCAGTTCTTC. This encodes CASSQLGQRSYNEQFF.

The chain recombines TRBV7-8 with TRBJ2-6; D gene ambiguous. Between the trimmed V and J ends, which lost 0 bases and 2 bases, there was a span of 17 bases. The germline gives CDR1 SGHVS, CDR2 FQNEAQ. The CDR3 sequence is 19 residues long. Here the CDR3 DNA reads TGTGCCAGCAGCTTAGCTAGGGCGAGTTCAGGCCCTGGGGCCAACGTCCTGACTTTC. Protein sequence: CASSLARASSGPGANVLTF.

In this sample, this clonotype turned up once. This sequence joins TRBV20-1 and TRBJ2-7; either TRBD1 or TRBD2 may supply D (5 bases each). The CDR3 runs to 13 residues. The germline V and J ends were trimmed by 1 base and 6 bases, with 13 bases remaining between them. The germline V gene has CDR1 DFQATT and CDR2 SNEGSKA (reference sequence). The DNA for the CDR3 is TGCAGTGCTAGAGTAGGCAGGGACGGCGAGCAGTACTTC. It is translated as CSARVGRDGEQYF.

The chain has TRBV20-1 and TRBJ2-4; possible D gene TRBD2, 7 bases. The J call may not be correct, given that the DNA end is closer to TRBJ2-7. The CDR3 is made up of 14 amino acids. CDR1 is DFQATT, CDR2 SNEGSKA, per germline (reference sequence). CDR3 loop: CSARRGGYRVEQYF. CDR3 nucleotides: TGCAGTGCTAGGAGGGGGGGATACAGGGTCGAGCAGTACTTC.

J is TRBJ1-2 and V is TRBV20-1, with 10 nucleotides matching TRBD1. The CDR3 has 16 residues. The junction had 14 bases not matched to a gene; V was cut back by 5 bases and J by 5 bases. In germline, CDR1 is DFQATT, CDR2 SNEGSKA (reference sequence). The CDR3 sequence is CSAENRDRGYSYGYTF. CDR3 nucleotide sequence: TGCAGTGCTGAAAACCGGGACAGGGGTTATTCTTATGGCTACACCTTC.

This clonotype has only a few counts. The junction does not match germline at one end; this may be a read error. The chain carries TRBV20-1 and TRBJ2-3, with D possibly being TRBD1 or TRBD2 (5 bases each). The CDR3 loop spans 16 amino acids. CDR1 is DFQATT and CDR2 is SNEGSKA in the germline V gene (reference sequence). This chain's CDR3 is CSARNSGWGSTDTQYF. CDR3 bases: TGTAGTGCTAGAAATTCAGGGTGGGGGAGCACAGATACGCAGTATTTT.

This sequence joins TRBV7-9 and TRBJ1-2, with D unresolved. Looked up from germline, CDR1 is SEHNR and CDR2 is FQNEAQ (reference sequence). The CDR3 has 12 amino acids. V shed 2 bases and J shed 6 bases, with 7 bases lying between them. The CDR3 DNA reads TGTGCCAGCAGCTTAATTATCAATGGCTACACCTTC. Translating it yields CASSLIINGYTF.

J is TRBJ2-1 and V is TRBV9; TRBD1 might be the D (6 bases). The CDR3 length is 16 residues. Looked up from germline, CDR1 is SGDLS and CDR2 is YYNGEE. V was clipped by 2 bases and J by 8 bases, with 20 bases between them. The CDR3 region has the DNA TGTGCCAGCAGCGTTACACAGGGCCTGATTGCGGATGAGCAGTTCTTC. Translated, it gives CASSVTQGLIADEQFF.

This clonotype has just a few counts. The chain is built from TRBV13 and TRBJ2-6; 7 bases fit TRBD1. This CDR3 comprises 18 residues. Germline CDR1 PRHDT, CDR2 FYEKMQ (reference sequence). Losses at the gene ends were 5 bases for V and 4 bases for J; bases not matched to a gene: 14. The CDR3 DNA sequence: TGTGCCAGCAGCGTGGGGACAGCTGCTCCCCCCGGGGCCAACGTCCTGACTTTC. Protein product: CASSVGTAAPPGANVLTF.

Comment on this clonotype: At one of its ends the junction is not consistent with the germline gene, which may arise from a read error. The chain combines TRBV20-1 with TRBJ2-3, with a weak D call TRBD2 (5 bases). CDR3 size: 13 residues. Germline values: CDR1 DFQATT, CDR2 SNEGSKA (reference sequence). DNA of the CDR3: TGCAGTGCTAGTCGGGGATTCACAAATACGCAGTATTTT. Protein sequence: CSASRGFTNTQYF.

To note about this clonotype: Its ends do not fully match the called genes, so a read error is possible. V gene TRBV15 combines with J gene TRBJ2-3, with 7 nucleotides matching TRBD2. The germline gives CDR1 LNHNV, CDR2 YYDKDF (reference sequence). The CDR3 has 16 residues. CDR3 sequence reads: CATSGEAGLSTDTQYF. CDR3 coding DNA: TGTGCCACCAGCGGAGAAGCGGGACTGAGCACAGATACGCAGTATTTT. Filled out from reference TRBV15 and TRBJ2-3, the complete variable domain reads DAMVIQNPRYQVTQFGKPVTLSCSQTLNHNVMYWYQQKSSQAPKLLFHYYDKDFNNEADTPDNFQSRRPNTSFCFLDIRSPGLGDTAMYLCATSGEAGLSTDTQYFGPGTRLTVL.

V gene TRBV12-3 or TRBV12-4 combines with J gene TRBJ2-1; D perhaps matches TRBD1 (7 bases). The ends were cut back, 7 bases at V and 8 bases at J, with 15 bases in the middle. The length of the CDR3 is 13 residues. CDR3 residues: CASTQGGGHEQFF. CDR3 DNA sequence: TGTGCCAGCACTCAGGGGGGCGGTCATGAGCAGTTCTTC.

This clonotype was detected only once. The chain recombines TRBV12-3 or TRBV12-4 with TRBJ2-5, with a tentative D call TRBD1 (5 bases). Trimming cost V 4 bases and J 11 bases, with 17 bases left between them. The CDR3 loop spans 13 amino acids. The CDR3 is CASSSSQAGMQYF. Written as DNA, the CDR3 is TGTGCCAGCAGTTCATCACAGGCAGGGATGCAGTACTTC.

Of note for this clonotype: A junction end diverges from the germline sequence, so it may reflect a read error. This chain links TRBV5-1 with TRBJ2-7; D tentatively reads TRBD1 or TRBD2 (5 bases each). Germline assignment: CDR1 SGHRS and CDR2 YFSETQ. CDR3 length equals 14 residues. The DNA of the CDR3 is TGCGCCAGCAGCTGGGACCGGAGCTCCTACGAGCAGTGCTTC. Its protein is CASSWDRSSYEQCF.

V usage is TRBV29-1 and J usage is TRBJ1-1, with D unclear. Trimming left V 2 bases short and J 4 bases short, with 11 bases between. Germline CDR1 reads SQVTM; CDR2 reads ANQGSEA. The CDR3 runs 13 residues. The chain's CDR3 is CSVERVSSTEAFF. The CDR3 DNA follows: TGCAGCGTTGAAAGGGTATCGAGCACTGAAGCTTTCTTT.